A single sample gave rise to the 24 T cell receptor beta chains below, sequenced in a study of T cell responses to AZD1222 COVID-19 vaccine. Produced via immunoSEQ multiplex PCR; TCRdb's table is partial and in-frame only. The sample shows 80,000 to 90,000 clones, about 90% of them seen only once. The sequencing used peripheral blood, collected on day 0 of MenACWY control vaccination. Receptors originate from an adult in good health.

The rearrangement joins TRBV29-1 to TRBJ1-1; TRBD1 matches 8 bases. V was pared by 4 bases and J by 10 bases, with 5 bases of the junction left unmatched. CDR3 length equals 11 residues. In germline, CDR1 is SQVTM, CDR2 ANQGSEA. The CDR3 region is CSVARGRRAFF. As DNA, the CDR3 is TGCAGCGTTGCCAGGGGGCGTCGAGCTTTCTTT.

This clone appeared once. The J gene is TRBJ1-1, the V gene TRBV28; a weak D match, TRBD1 (5 bases). V shed 6 bases and J shed 4 bases, with 18 bases lying between them. The CDR3 length is 15 residues. Germline-derived CDR1 and CDR2 are MDHEN and SYDVKM. The CDR3 protein is CASSLPAQGPTEAFF. The CDR3 nucleotides are TGTGCCAGCAGCTTGCCCGCCCAGGGTCCCACTGAAGCTTTCTTT. Full variable domain (outside the CDR3, taken from reference TRBV28 and TRBJ1-1): DVKVTQSSRYLVKRTGEKVFLECVQDMDHENMFWYRQDPGLGLRLIYFSYDVKMKEKGDIPEGYSVSREKKERFSLILESASTNQTSMYLCASSLPAQGPTEAFFGQGTRLTVV.

The J gene is TRBJ2-3, the V gene TRBV10-3; D assignment may be TRBD1 or TRBD2 (5 bases each). Germline CDR1 reads ENHRY; CDR2 reads SYGVKD. V lost 4 bases to trimming and J lost 4 bases, with 12 bases between them. This CDR3 spans 14 amino acids. The CDR3 nucleotides read TGTGCCATCAGTGGAAGAGGGGTCGCAGATACGCAGTATTTT. This codes for CAISGRGVADTQYF.

The chain carries TRBV19 and TRBJ1-1, with D perhaps matching TRBD1 (6 bases). The germline V gene has CDR1 LNHDA and CDR2 SQIVND (reference sequence). Trimming cost V 4 bases and J 3 bases, with 15 bases left between them. The CDR3 runs to 15 residues. CDR3 coding DNA: TGTGCCAGTAGTAAGGGGGGGATGAGGGACACTGAAGCTTTCTTT. Encoded protein: CASSKGGMRDTEAFF.

The sample holds one count of this clone. This chain links TRBV7-6 with TRBJ1-3, with D maybe TRBD1 (5 bases). The CDR3 is made up of 18 amino acids. Trimming shortened V by 4 bases and J by 4 bases, and 23 bases separated the two germline ends. The V gene's germline CDR1 is SGHVS and CDR2 FNYEAQ. CDR3 residues: CASSSLAPLGTPGNTIYF. Written as DNA, the CDR3 is TGTGCCAGCAGCTCCCTTGCCCCTCTCGGGACCCCGGGAAACACCATATATTTT.

The chain uses TRBV28 and TRBJ1-4, with 12 nucleotides matching TRBD1. Trimming cost V 1 base and J 12 bases; bases outside gene matches: 12. From germline, CDR1 is MDHEN and CDR2 SYDVKM. The CDR3 is 17 residues long. The DNA of the CDR3 is TGTGCCAGCAGTTTATTCGGAGTTGGGACAGGGGGCGGAGAACTGTTTTTT. This encodes CASSLFGVGTGGGELFF.

The genes are TRBV5-1 and TRBJ1-1; 8 bases are a match to TRBD1. CDR1 SGHRS and CDR2 YFSETQ come from the germline V gene. The CDR3 loop spans 15 amino acids. V lost 4 bases to trimming and J lost 0 bases; unmatched junction nucleotides: 5. In DNA form, the CDR3 reads TGCGCCAGCAGCCCCTGGACAGGGATGAACACTGAAGCTTTCTTT. It specifies CASSPWTGMNTEAFF.

The chain combines TRBV2 with TRBJ1-1, with unresolved D. The germline V gene has CDR1 SNHLY and CDR2 FYNNEI. V lost 6 bases and J lost 2, with 4 bases in between. The CDR3 length is 11 residues. CDR3 loop: CASRPNTEAFF. CDR3 nucleotide sequence: TGTGCCAGCAGGCCCAACACTGAAGCTTTCTTT.

The chain has TRBV6-2 or TRBV6-3 and TRBJ2-1; 10 bases are a match to TRBD2. The CDR3 totals 15 residues. Trimming removed 6 bases from V and 9 bases from J; junction bases left unmatched: 11. Germline V CDR1 and CDR2: MNHEY, SVGEGT. For the CDR3, the DNA is TGTGCCAGCAGCAATTTAGCGGGAGGATCTGGTGAGCAGTTCTTC. Translated, it gives CASSNLAGGSGEQFF.

This clone has a single count. The V gene is TRBV5-4, the J gene TRBJ2-3; 8 bases align to TRBD2. Trimming at V came to 1 base and at J to 0 bases, leaving 7 bases not matched to a gene. Looked up from germline, CDR1 is SGHNT and CDR2 is YYREEE (reference sequence). This CDR3 is 17 amino acids long. CDR3 in amino acids: CASSLYRGLVSTDTQYF. CDR3 in DNA: TGTGCCAGCAGCTTGTATCGGGGACTAGTAAGCACAGATACGCAGTATTTT.

The CDR3 DNA is TGTGCCAGTAGGGCTAGCGGGAGGACAGGAGCCAATGAGCAGTTCTTC. Translating gives CASRASGRTGANEQFF. V gene TRBV19 combines with J gene TRBJ2-1; 11 nucleotides agree with TRBD2. Germline V gives CDR1 LNHDA, CDR2 SQIVND (reference sequence). There are 16 residues in the CDR3. The trim removed 6 bases at V and 6 bases at J, leaving 10 bases unmatched.

This sequence joins TRBV11-2 and TRBJ1-2; D not certain. Per the germline V gene, CDR1 is SGHAT and CDR2 is FQNNGV. V was pared by 3 bases and J by 8 bases, with 10 bases between. The CDR3 length is 12 residues. DNA for the CDR3: TGTGCCAGCAGCTTCATGAGCCCCGGCTACACCTTC. Translated, it gives CASSFMSPGYTF.

This chain joins TRBV6-1 and TRBJ2-7; 7 bases align to TRBD1. The germline V gene encodes CDR1 MNHNS and CDR2 SASEGT. Germline trimming cut 1 base from V and 2 bases from J; bases unmatched to any gene: 2. This CDR3 comprises 14 residues. CDR3 loop: CASSEVQGAYEQYF. CDR3 bases: TGTGCCAGCAGTGAAGTGCAGGGGGCCTACGAGCAGTACTTC.

This clone was detected only once. This chain joins TRBV5-4 and TRBJ1-2; D call uncertain. CDR3 length: 15 residues. The germline gives CDR1 SGHNT, CDR2 YYREEE (reference sequence). Trimming cost V 4 bases and J 2 bases, with 15 bases left between them. The CDR3 loop is CASSPGGVGNYGYTF. The CDR3 region has the DNA TGTGCCAGCAGCCCAGGTGGAGTAGGGAACTATGGCTACACCTTC. Together with reference TRBV5-4 and TRBJ1-2, the CDR3 gives the full variable domain: ETGVTQSPTHLIKTRGQQVTLRCSSQSGHNTVSWYQQALGQGPQFIFQYYREEENGRGNFPPRFSGLQFPNYSSELNVNALELDDSALYLCASSPGGVGNYGYTFGSGTRLTVV.

The V call is TRBV14, the J call TRBJ1-1, with D hard to call. Germline V gene data show CDR1 as SGHDN and CDR2 as FVKESK. V was shortened by 0 bases and J by 4 bases, with 12 bases between the two germline ends. This CDR3 is built from 15 residues. CDR3 residues: CASSQDRVGVTEAFF. As DNA, the CDR3 is TGTGCCAGCAGCCAAGATCGGGTGGGAGTCACTGAAGCTTTCTTT.

V usage is TRBV5-4 and J usage is TRBJ2-2; D is possibly TRBD1 (5 bases). Germline values: CDR1 SGHNT, CDR2 YYREEE (reference sequence). This CDR3 spans 14 amino acids. Trimming shortened V by 0 bases and J by 4 bases, and 7 bases separated the two germline ends. CDR3 sequence: CASSLDRSTGELFF. The CDR3 DNA reads as TGTGCCAGCAGCTTGGACAGGAGCACCGGGGAGCTGTTTTTT. Based on the CDR3 plus reference TRBV5-4 and TRBJ2-2, the full variable domain is ETGVTQSPTHLIKTRGQQVTLRCSSQSGHNTVSWYQQALGQGPQFIFQYYREEENGRGNFPPRFSGLQFPNYSSELNVNALELDDSALYLCASSLDRSTGELFFGEGSRLTVL.

V is TRBV6-1 and J is TRBJ1-6; the D gene is possibly TRBD1 (5 bases). Germline V CDR1 and CDR2: MNHNS, SASEGT. V lost 2 bases and J lost 8, with 10 bases in between. The CDR3 loop spans 14 amino acids. The CDR3 loop is CASSEWTPDSPLHF. CDR3 bases: TGTGCCAGCAGTGAATGGACACCCGATTCACCCCTCCACTTT.

The V gene is TRBV5-1, the J gene TRBJ2-7, with D perhaps TRBD2 (5 bases). V was cut by 0 bases and J by 6 bases, with 7 bases left in between. Germline lookup yields CDR1 SGHRS and CDR2 YFSETQ. The CDR3 is made up of 12 amino acids. CDR3 coding DNA: TGCGCCAGCAGCTTGGTGGGAGCCGAGCAGTACTTC. It codes for CASSLVGAEQYF.

This chain joins TRBV3-1 (or the pseudogene TRBV3-2) and TRBJ1-4; 7 positions match TRBD1. The junction had 6 bases not matched to a gene; V was cut back by 4 bases and J by 4 bases. This CDR3 is built from 15 residues. Germline V lookup: CDR1 LGHDT, CDR2 YNNKEL (reference sequence). This CDR3 reads CASSRKTGSNEKLFF. DNA of the CDR3: TGTGCCAGCAGCCGAAAGACAGGGAGTAATGAAAAACTGTTTTTT.

The chain uses TRBV16 and TRBJ1-2, with D hard to call. V lost 0 bases, J lost 8 bases, and 10 bases lay in between. The CDR3 is 13 residues long. Germline loops: CDR1 KGHSY, CDR2 FQNENV. The CDR3 nucleotides are TGTGCCAGCAGCCAATCCGTGGGGAACGGCTACACCTTC. Protein product: CASSQSVGNGYTF.

The chain couples TRBV19 to TRBJ2-3; possibly TRBD1 or TRBD2 for D (5 bases each). Trimming took 7 bases from V and 3 from J, leaving 11 bases between them. This CDR3 has 13 residues. Germline CDR1 reads LNHDA; CDR2 reads SQIVND (reference sequence). CDR3 nucleotides: TGTGCCAGTACCTGGGACGAGACAGATACGCAGTATTTT. As protein: CASTWDETDTQYF.

The V call is TRBV6-6, the J call TRBJ1-2; D is unresolved. Germline V gene lookup returns CDR1 MNHNY and CDR2 SVGAGI (reference sequence). V was clipped by 2 bases and J by 0 bases, with 10 bases between them. This CDR3 has 15 amino acids. CDR3 nucleotide sequence: TGTGCCAGCAGTTACGAGGACCCAGCTAACTATGGCTACACCTTC. Its protein product is CASSYEDPANYGYTF.

This clone was picked up one time. The chain has TRBV5-1 and TRBJ1-5, with D possibly TRBD1 on 5 matching bases. This CDR3 spans 15 amino acids. V was trimmed by 1 base and J by 1 base, leaving 9 bases between them. Germline assignment: CDR1 SGHRS and CDR2 YFSETQ. The CDR3 nucleotides are TGCGCCAGCAGCTTGCAGGGAGCCAGCAATCAGCCCCAGCATTTT. Protein sequence: CASSLQGASNQPQHF. Combining the CDR3 with reference TRBV5-1 and TRBJ1-5 gives the whole variable domain KAGVTQTPRYLIKTRGQQVTLSCSPISGHRSVSWYQQTPGQGLQFLFEYFSETQRNKGNFPGRFSGRQFSNSRSEMNVSTLELGDSALYLCASSLQGASNQPQHFGDGTRLSIL.

This clone occurred once. This chain joins TRBV6-5 and TRBJ1-2; D is unclear. CDR1 and CDR2 from the germline V gene are MNHEY and SVGAGI. This CDR3 has 16 residues. The V end was cut by 0 bases, the J end by 0 bases, with 11 bases between. CDR3 in amino acids: CASSYSAQPPNYGYTF. CDR3 DNA sequence: TGTGCCAGCAGTTACTCGGCTCAGCCTCCTAACTATGGCTACACCTTC.